This entry lists 30 T cell receptor beta chains sequenced from one sample in a study of blood T cell repertoires in COVID-19. This table comes from immunoSEQ multiplex PCR, and its TCRdb copy is limited to in-frame clones, with some not included. The sample has about 230,000 clones, approximately 90% seen once; the top ten hold roughly 12%. The sequencing sample was made of peripheral blood. These receptors all come from a man aged 45-65 years with COVID-19, enrolled during active disease.

V and J are TRBV2 and TRBJ2-7, with 10 bases lining up with TRBD2. The CDR3 has 20 residues. After removal of 0 bases from V and 1 base from J, the junction contained 15 bases not matched to a gene. Per germline, CDR1 SNHLY and CDR2 FYNNEI. Here the CDR3 reads CASSEAFWGTSAQGSYEQYF. CDR3 in DNA: TGTGCCAGCAGTGAAGCGTTTTGGGGGACTAGCGCACAGGGGTCCTACGAGCAGTACTTC.

This clone was detected only once. The genes are TRBV7-2 and TRBJ2-1; TRBD2 agrees at 16 bases. V dropped 4 bases and J dropped 8; count of bases not matched to a gene: 2. Germline lookup yields CDR1 SGHTA and CDR2 FQGNSA. CDR3 length: 15 residues. The CDR3 is CASSSGLAGGHEQFF. CDR3 in DNA: TGTGCCAGCAGCTCGGGACTAGCGGGGGGGCATGAGCAGTTCTTC. Based on the CDR3 plus reference TRBV7-2 and TRBJ2-1, the full variable domain is GAGVSQSPSNKVTEKGKDVELRCDPISGHTALYWYRQSLGQGLEFLIYFQGNSAPDKSGLPSDRFSAERTGGSVSTLTIQRTQQEDSAVYLCASSSGLAGGHEQFFGPGTRLTVL.

The chain couples TRBV7-9 to TRBJ2-3; TRBD2 aligns across 9 bases. The length of the CDR3 is 18 residues. The ends lost 5 bases at V and 0 bases at J; junction bases unmatched: 12. CDR1 SEHNR and CDR2 FQNEAQ come from the germline V gene (reference sequence). The CDR3 is CASSRWVTSGSSTDTQYF. CDR3 nucleotide sequence: TGTGCCAGCAGCCGATGGGTAACTAGCGGGTCTAGCACAGATACGCAGTATTTT.

The J gene is TRBJ2-5, the V gene TRBV5-1; 11 nucleotides agree with TRBD1. The CDR3 length is 16 residues. V shed 2 bases, J shed 1 base, and the junction held 4 bases outside the gene matches. The V gene's germline CDR1 is SGHRS and CDR2 YFSETQ. CDR3 region: CASSLTGTGGQETQYF. The CDR3, as DNA: TGCGCCAGCAGCTTAACCGGGACAGGGGGCCAAGAGACCCAGTACTTC.

The V and J genes are TRBV5-8 and TRBJ1-4; no firm D call. This CDR3 is built from 16 residues. From germline, CDR1 is SGHTS and CDR2 YDEGEE. The V gene lost 2 bases and the J gene lost 4 bases, with 15 bases spanning the gap. This CDR3 reads CASSFEASTYNEKLFF. The CDR3 nucleotides are TGTGCCAGCAGCTTTGAGGCTAGCACCTATAATGAAAAACTGTTTTTT.

This chain uses TRBV18 with TRBJ1-1; TRBD1 aligns across 7 bases. CDR3 length equals 15 residues. CDR1 KGHSH and CDR2 LQKENI come from the germline V gene. Trimming cost V 0 bases and J 5 bases; bases outside gene matches: 6. The CDR3 DNA is TGTGCCAGCTCACCACCGCAGACAGGGAATACTGAAGCTTTCTTT. Its translation is CASSPPQTGNTEAFF.

This chain uses TRBV11-3 with TRBJ1-1; D perhaps matches TRBD1 (5 bases). V gave up 1 base and J gave up 3 bases, with 9 bases separating them. The CDR3 totals 14 residues. Germline V gene sequence: CDR1 SGHNT, CDR2 YENEEA. CDR3 in amino acids: CASSLAGGHTEAFF. As DNA, the CDR3 is TGTGCCAGCAGCTTAGCCGGGGGACACACTGAAGCTTTCTTT.

The genes are TRBV2 and TRBJ2-7, with 7 bases lining up with TRBD1. The CDR3 totals 15 residues. Germline CDR1 is SNHLY and CDR2 is FYNNEI. V lost 3 bases and J lost 3; bases outside the gene matches: 8. CDR3 sequence: CASSDDRAGFYEQYF. Written as DNA, the CDR3 is TGTGCCAGCAGTGACGACAGGGCTGGTTTCTACGAGCAGTACTTC.

On this clone: One end of the junction fails to match germline, which may point to a read error. The chain joins TRBV7-7 to TRBJ1-5, with 7 bases aligning to TRBD1. The V gene's germline CDR1 is SSHAT and CDR2 FNYEAQ (reference sequence). The CDR3 extends over 17 amino acids. The CDR3: CASSLRDRDYGNQPQHF. CDR3 in DNA: TGTGCTAGCAGCTTACGAGACAGGGATTATGGCAATCAGCCCCAGCATTTT.

V usage is TRBV30 and J usage is TRBJ1-5, with TRBD1 as a possible D gene (6 bases). The germline V and J ends were trimmed by 5 bases and 0 bases, with 8 bases remaining between them. The CDR3 spans 13 residues. The germline V gene encodes CDR1 GTSNPN and CDR2 SVGIG (reference sequence). The CDR3: CAWRQDSNQPQHF. CDR3 DNA: TGTGCCTGGCGACAGGATAGCAATCAGCCCCAGCATTTT.

V is TRBV3-1 (or the pseudogene TRBV3-2) and J is TRBJ2-5, with D possibly TRBD2 on 6 matching bases. The CDR3 sequence is 13 residues long. Germline V gene sequence: CDR1 LGHDT, CDR2 YNNKEL (reference sequence). The V and J ends lost 5 bases and 7 bases respectively, with 14 bases between them. CDR3 residues: CASSRRDSGTQYF. In nucleotides, the CDR3 is TGTGCCAGCAGCAGACGGGACTCCGGGACCCAGTACTTC.

This clone occurred once. The chain employs TRBV6-5 and TRBJ1-3; 8 bases align to TRBD1. V shed 5 bases, J shed 6 bases, and the junction held 6 bases outside the gene matches. The V gene's germline CDR1 is MNHEY and CDR2 SVGAGI. The CDR3 is 14 residues long. The CDR3: CASSTRTGKNTIYF. CDR3 nucleotide sequence: TGTGCCAGCAGTACCCGGACAGGGAAAAACACCATATATTTT.

J is TRBJ2-7 and V is TRBV4-2; 9 bases are shared with TRBD2. The CDR3 covers 18 residues. The germline V gene has CDR1 LGHNA and CDR2 YNFKEQ. The J segment lost 4 bases and the V segment lost 0 bases, leaving 13 bases of the junction unmatched. The DNA for the CDR3 is TGTGCCAGCAGCCAAGATTTCCGAAATAGCGGGGGTAAATACGAGCAGTACTTC. Protein sequence: CASSQDFRNSGGKYEQYF.

This clone showed up just once. The CDR3 loop is CASSTGLAGAANTGELFF. DNA of the CDR3: TGTGCCAGTAGTACGGGACTAGCGGGAGCCGCGAACACCGGGGAGCTGTTTTTT. The chain joins TRBV19 to TRBJ2-2, with 14 bases matching TRBD2. Germline assignment: CDR1 LNHDA and CDR2 SQIVND (reference sequence). V trimming: 4 bases; J trimming: 0 bases; junction bases outside the gene matches: 4. The CDR3 spans 18 residues.

V usage is TRBV18 and J usage is TRBJ1-2; possible D gene TRBD1, 6 bases. V was trimmed by 3 bases and J by 7 bases, leaving 18 bases between them. Germline lookup yields CDR1 KGHSH and CDR2 LQKENI. This CDR3 contains 15 residues. CDR3 in amino acids: CASSPPGTPGLGYTF. The CDR3 DNA follows: TGTGCCAGCTCACCTCCCGGGACACCGGGTCTTGGCTACACCTTC. Combining the CDR3 with reference TRBV18 and TRBJ1-2 gives the whole variable domain NAGVMQNPRHLVRRRGQEARLRCSPMKGHSHVYWYRQLPEEGLKFMVYLQKENIIDESGMPKERFSAEFPKEGPSILRIQQVVRGDSAAYFCASSPPGTPGLGYTFGSGTRLTVV.

The genes are TRBV5-1 and TRBJ2-1, with 11 bases matching TRBD2. After removal of 0 bases from V and 4 bases from J, the junction contained 9 bases not matched to a gene. Germline CDR1 is SGHRS and CDR2 is YFSETQ. The CDR3 extends over 18 amino acids. The CDR3 region is CASSLGLAGGPVYNEQFF. The CDR3 nucleotides read TGCGCCAGCAGCTTGGGGTTAGCGGGAGGGCCCGTTTACAATGAGCAGTTCTTC. The full variable domain, completed using reference TRBV5-1 and TRBJ2-1, is KAGVTQTPRYLIKTRGQQVTLSCSPISGHRSVSWYQQTPGQGLQFLFEYFSETQRNKGNFPGRFSGRQFSNSRSEMNVSTLELGDSALYLCASSLGLAGGPVYNEQFFGPGTRLTVL.

The gene calls are TRBV27 and TRBJ2-7; TRBD1 aligns across 11 bases. The germline gives CDR1 MNHEY, CDR2 SMNVEV (reference sequence). V shed 1 base, J shed 5 bases, and the junction held 7 bases outside the gene matches. The CDR3 has 16 amino acids. CDR3 in DNA: TGTGCCAGCAGTTTATTTGGGACAGGGGGAAGACACGAGCAGTACTTC. It yields the protein CASSLFGTGGRHEQYF.

The chain joins TRBV27 to TRBJ1-2; 8 bases are shared with TRBD1. Unmatched junction bases numbered 0, after V lost 3 bases and J lost 0 bases. This CDR3 has 14 amino acids. The germline V gene has CDR1 MNHEY and CDR2 SMNVEV (reference sequence). Here the CDR3 reads CASSLDRANYGYTF. The DNA of the CDR3 is TGTGCCAGCAGTTTGGACAGGGCTAACTATGGCTACACCTTC.

The CDR3, as DNA: TGCAGCGTTGATTCTGGACACCGGGACACTGAAGCTTTCTTT. Its protein is CSVDSGHRDTEAFF. This chain links TRBV29-1 with TRBJ1-1, with D tentatively TRBD1 (5 bases). V was pared by 3 bases and J by 3 bases, with 14 bases between. CDR1 SQVTM and CDR2 ANQGSEA come from the germline V gene. This CDR3 has 14 amino acids.

This clone was seen a few times. This rearrangement joins TRBV7-2 to TRBJ2-3, with 11 nucleotides matching TRBD2. The CDR3 length is 15 residues. V dropped 3 bases and J dropped 4; count of bases not matched to a gene: 3. The germline CDR1 and CDR2 sequences are SGHTA and FQGNSA. CDR3 DNA: TGTGCCAGCAGCTTTTGGGGACTAGCGGCAGATACGCAGTATTTT. Its protein is CASSFWGLAADTQYF.

V gene TRBV7-2 combines with J gene TRBJ2-1; D is perhaps TRBD2 (6 bases). CDR3 size: 14 residues. Germline-derived CDR1 and CDR2 are SGHTA and FQGNSA. V dropped 5 bases and J dropped 7 bases, with 15 bases sitting between them. The CDR3 sequence: CASSPSGTQNEQFF. DNA for the CDR3: TGTGCCAGCAGCCCATCCGGGACTCAAAATGAGCAGTTCTTC.

The chain joins TRBV27 to TRBJ1-5; possible D gene TRBD1, 5 bases. The CDR3 spans 14 residues. V was trimmed by 6 bases and J by 2 bases, leaving 11 bases between them. Looked up from germline, CDR1 is MNHEY and CDR2 is SMNVEV (reference sequence). The DNA of the CDR3 is TGTGCCAGCAGGCAGGGTACCGGCAATCAGCCCCAGCATTTT. Translating gives CASRQGTGNQPQHF.

The CDR3 reads CASSARQGNSPLHF. In DNA form, the CDR3 reads TGTGCCAGCAGCGCACGACAGGGGAATTCACCCCTCCACTTT. The chain couples TRBV9 to TRBJ1-6; 8 bases match TRBD1. The CDR3 has 14 amino acids. J was trimmed by 7 bases and V by 3 bases; bases with no gene match: 3. Germline CDR1 and CDR2: SGDLS and YYNGEE.

The CDR3 DNA sequence: TGCGCCAGCAGCTCACAACCAGGGGACACTGAAGCTTTCTTT. This translates into CASSSQPGDTEAFF. The V gene is TRBV5-1, the J gene TRBJ1-1, with D perhaps TRBD1 (6 bases). This CDR3 is built from 14 residues. Germline V CDR1 and CDR2: SGHRS, YFSETQ. The V gene lost 3 bases and the J gene lost 3 bases, with 12 bases spanning the gap.

V usage is TRBV7-9 and J usage is TRBJ2-5; TRBD2 aligns across 12 bases. This CDR3 has 18 amino acids. Unmatched junction bases numbered 14, after V lost 5 bases and J lost 4 bases. CDR1 and CDR2 from the germline V gene are SEHNR and FQNEAQ (reference sequence). Here the CDR3 reads CASSLPPRLAGVTETQYF. The CDR3 DNA follows: TGTGCCAGCAGCCTACCCCCCCGACTAGCGGGAGTTACAGAGACCCAGTACTTC.

This clone appeared a single time. The chain has TRBV10-3 and TRBJ2-3; D possibly corresponds to TRBD2 (6 bases). V was shortened by 6 bases and J by 4 bases, with 17 bases between the two germline ends. CDR1 ENHRY and CDR2 SYGVKD come from the germline V gene. This CDR3 comprises 15 residues. The CDR3 DNA follows: TGTGCCATCAGAACAAACCGGGACTCTTCAGATACGCAGTATTTT. The encoded protein is CAIRTNRDSSDTQYF.

The chain joins TRBV28 to TRBJ1-1; TRBD1 aligns across 7 bases. This CDR3 has 12 residues. The germline V gene encodes CDR1 MDHEN and CDR2 SYDVKM. After removal of 6 bases from V and 8 bases from J, the junction contained 6 bases not matched to a gene. The CDR3: CASRLRQGEAFF. In DNA form, the CDR3 reads TGTGCCAGCAGACTCCGACAGGGCGAAGCTTTCTTT.

This clone has just one count. At one end, the junction sequence differs from germline, possibly due to a read error. The chain has TRBV10-2 and TRBJ2-1; TRBD2 agrees at 8 bases. The CDR3 contains 13 residues. CDR1 WSHSY and CDR2 SAAADI come from the germline V gene. DNA of the CDR3: TGCGCCAGCAGTCTTCACAAACCGGGACTAGAAGTCTTC. Translating gives CASSLHKPGLEVF.

V gene TRBV19 combines with J gene TRBJ2-7, with 11 bases aligning to TRBD2. In germline, CDR1 is LNHDA, CDR2 SQIVND (reference sequence). Losses at the gene ends were 8 bases for V and 0 bases for J; bases not matched to a gene: 6. The CDR3 has 15 amino acids. The chain's CDR3 is CASHLSGGASYEQYF. CDR3 coding DNA: TGTGCCAGTCACCTTAGCGGGGGGGCCTCCTACGAGCAGTACTTC.

This chain connects TRBV7-9 to TRBJ2-7; 8 positions match TRBD1. V lost 5 bases, J lost 3 bases, and 6 bases stayed unmatched. Germline CDR1 SEHNR, CDR2 FQNEAQ (reference sequence). CDR3 size: 14 residues. The CDR3 protein is CASSGGQGYYEQYF. The CDR3 bases are TGTGCCAGCAGCGGAGGACAGGGTTACTACGAGCAGTACTTC.